The clone carrying this T cell receptor (beta chain) was observed a few times. Its specificity is unknown. This entry comes from a study of shared clonotypes between healthy human individuals. Whole-study results and caveats: Compared with memory subsets, naive subsets generally had larger estimated richness. The researchers took only blood, and tissue repertoires probably look different. It was observed that approximately 5% of naive CD4 clonotypes were shared across a handful of donors.

V lost 8 bases and J 4 bases, leaving 12 bases between the germline ends. Germline V lookup: CDR1 MNHEY, CDR2 SMNVEV (reference sequence). The CDR3 is made up of 14 amino acids. The naive CD8 subset, CD45RO-negative cells positively selected for CCR7, excluded terminally differentiated effector memory CD45RA+ cells. The table came from immunoSEQ multiplex PCR; TCRdb's copy has only in-frame clones and leaves some out. The data show 1.5 million to 2.5 million clones, with approximately 95% seen just once and 1.2% held by the top ten. The chain has TRBV27 and TRBJ2-6; D may match TRBD1 or TRBD2 (6 bases each). The TCR sequence derives from a man younger than 35 in good health. The sequencing input was naive CD8+ T cells sorted from blood. As DNA, the CDR3 is TGTGCCAGCCGTGGGGGGCGAGGGGCCAACGTCCTGACTTTC. Translating gives CASRGGRGANVLTF.